A single T cell receptor beta chain is shown here with its context. This CDR3 is 13 amino acids long. The germline CDR1 and CDR2 sequences are SGHRS and YFSETQ. Deletions cut 5 bases from V and 5 bases from J, with 13 bases between. Produced via immunoSEQ multiplex PCR; TCRdb's table is partial and in-frame only. This table has more than 95,000 clones, approximately 72% appearing once. This sample was taken from a study of radiotherapy plus CTLA-4 blockade in lung cancer. The V call is TRBV5-1, the J call TRBJ1-2, with D possibly TRBD1 on 5 matching bases. This sequence originates from a human donor with non-small cell lung cancer who had a partial response to radiotherapy plus ipilimumab. Some clones in this sample may be carry-over from other donors' samples. The material sequenced was peripheral blood, taken from a patient treated with radiotherapy plus ipilimumab. The CDR3 DNA reads TGCGCCAGCAGTCCCGACAGTTCATATGGCTACACCTTC. This codes for CASSPDSSYGYTF.